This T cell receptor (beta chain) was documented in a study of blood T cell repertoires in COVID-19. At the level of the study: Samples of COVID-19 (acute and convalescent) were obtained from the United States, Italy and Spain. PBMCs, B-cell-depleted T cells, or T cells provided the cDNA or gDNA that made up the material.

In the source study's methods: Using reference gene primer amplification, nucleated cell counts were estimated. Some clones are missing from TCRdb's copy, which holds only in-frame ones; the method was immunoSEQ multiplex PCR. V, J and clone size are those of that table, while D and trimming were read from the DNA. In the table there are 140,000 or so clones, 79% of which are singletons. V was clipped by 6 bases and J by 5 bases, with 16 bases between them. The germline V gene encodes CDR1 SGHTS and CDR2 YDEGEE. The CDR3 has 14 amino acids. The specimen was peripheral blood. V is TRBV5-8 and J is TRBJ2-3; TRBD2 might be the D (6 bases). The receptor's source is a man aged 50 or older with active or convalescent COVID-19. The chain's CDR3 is CASTEGMGGDTQYF. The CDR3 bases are TGTGCCAGCACGGAGGGAATGGGAGGAGATACGCAGTATTTT.